This record covers a single T cell receptor (beta chain). Its antigen is as yet unknown. The data stem from a study of OX40 agonist ivuxolimab in advanced cancers. Study background: Males comprised approximately 81% of the group, whose mean age was roughly 60 years (range roughly 20 to 85). Prior anti-PD-1, anti-PD-L1 or anti-CTLA-4 therapy did not bar entry, and roughly 40% had some. The study's findings and limits: Researchers did not determine the expanded peripheral T cells' antigen specificity.

Sequencing used immunoSEQ multiplex PCR; TCRdb keeps in-frame clones, though not all of them. This repertoire shows 50,000 to 65,000 clones, around 81% found once; its top ten account for about 1%. The receptor's source is an adult with an advanced solid tumor such as melanoma, head and neck, liver or kidney cancer. The specimen comprised CD4+ or CD8+ T cells sorted from blood, sampled in a trial of the OX40 agonist ivuxolimab.

The CDR3 spells CASSALANTGELFF. The CDR3 DNA is TGTGCCAGCAGCGCTCTAGCGAACACCGGGGAGCTGTTTTTT. This chain joins TRBV9 and TRBJ2-2; D is undetermined. This CDR3 comprises 14 residues. Germline V gives CDR1 SGDLS, CDR2 YYNGEE. Trimming took off 3 bases at V and 0 bases at J, with 6 bases between the two ends.